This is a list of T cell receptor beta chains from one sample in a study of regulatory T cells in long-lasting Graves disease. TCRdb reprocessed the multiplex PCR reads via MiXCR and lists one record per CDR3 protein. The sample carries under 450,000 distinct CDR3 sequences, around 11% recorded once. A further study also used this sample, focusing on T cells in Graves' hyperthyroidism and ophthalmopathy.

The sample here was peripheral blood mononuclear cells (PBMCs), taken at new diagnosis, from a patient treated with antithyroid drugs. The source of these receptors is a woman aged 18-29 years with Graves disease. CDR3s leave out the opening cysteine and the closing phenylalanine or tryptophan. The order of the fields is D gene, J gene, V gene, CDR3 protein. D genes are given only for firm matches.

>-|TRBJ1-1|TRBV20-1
SAATGNTEAF
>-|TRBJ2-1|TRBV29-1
SVTRAGISYNEQF
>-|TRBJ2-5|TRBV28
ASSLDWEETQY
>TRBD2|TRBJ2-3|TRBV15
ATSRSPGLPFTDTQY
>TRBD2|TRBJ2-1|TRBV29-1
SVGPRLAVYNEQF
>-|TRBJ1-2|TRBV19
ASSIRQLYGYT
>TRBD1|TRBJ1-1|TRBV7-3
ASSLRPPGQGKTEAF
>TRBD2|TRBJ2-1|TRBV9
ASSVVSGGISSYNEQF
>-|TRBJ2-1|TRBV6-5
ASSFPRDYNEQF
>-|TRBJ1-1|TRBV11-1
ASSFGGLPAEAF
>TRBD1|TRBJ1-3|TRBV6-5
ASSYRTFRGGNTIY
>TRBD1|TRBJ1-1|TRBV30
AWWGTGNTEAF
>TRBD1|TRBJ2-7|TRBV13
ASSPRGQGAYEQY
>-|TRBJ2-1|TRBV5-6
ASSLQRYNEQF
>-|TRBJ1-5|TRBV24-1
ATSDWRQPQH
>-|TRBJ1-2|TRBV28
ASSSDTQGTNYGYT
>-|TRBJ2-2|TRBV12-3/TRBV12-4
ASSPRPSRDQANTGELF
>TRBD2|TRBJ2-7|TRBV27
ASSPGGIAYEQY
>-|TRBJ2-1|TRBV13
ASSLGLARNEQF
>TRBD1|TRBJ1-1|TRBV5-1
ASSFLGQTNTEAF
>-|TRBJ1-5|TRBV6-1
ASREWGYNQPQH
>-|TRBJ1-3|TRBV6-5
ASSYSLVGNTIY
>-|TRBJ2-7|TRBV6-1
ASSLAQGSSEQY
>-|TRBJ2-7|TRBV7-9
ASSLAGGGKGNHEQY
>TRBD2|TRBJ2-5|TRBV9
ASSPSGMETQY
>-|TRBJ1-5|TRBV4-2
ARFGRSNQPQH
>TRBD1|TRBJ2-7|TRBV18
ASSRDRGREQY
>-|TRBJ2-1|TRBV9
ASSALPRSGSSYNEQF
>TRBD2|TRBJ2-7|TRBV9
ASSGETSGSPYEQY
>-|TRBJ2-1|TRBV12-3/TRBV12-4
ASSLGGLDQGYNEQF
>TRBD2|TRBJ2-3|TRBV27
ASSLLGGGTDTQY
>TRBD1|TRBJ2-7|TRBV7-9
ASSFDRALQGASYEQY
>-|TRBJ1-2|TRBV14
ASSQGGRGLWNYGYT
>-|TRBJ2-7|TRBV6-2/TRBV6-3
ASSGHRVYEQY
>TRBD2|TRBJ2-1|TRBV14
ASSRGPGLAGVNEQF